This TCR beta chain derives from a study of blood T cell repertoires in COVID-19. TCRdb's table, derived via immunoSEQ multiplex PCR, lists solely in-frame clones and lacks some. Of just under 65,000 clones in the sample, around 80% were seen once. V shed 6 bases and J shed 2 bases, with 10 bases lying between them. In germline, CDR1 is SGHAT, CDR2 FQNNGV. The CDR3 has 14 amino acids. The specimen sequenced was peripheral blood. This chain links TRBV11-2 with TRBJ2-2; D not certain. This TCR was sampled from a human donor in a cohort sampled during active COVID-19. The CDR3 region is CASSPLRNTGELFF. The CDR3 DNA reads TGTGCCAGCAGTCCCCTACGAAACACCGGGGAGCTGTTTTTT.